The 27 T cell receptor beta chains below all came from one sample that was sequenced in a study of cytomegalovirus exposure and HLA in healthy donors (dated by TCRdb to about 2017). Receptor libraries were prepared by the immunoSEQ multiplex PCR assay. The multiplex PCR relied on a mix of 60 forward primers for TCR Vbeta segments and 13 reverse primers for TCR Jbeta segments. TCRdb obtained this table from immuneACCESS and retained in-frame rearrangements with V and J assigned. These tables miss some clones; where compared with another copy, unresolved V genes account for less than half of the shortfall, and the remainder is unexplained. The table of this sample itemizes about 72,000 clones. The top ten clones comprise 4.5% to 6.5% of the sample. Sequenced input: PBMCs. The receptors were sampled from a woman aged 40-49 years in good health and CMV-seropositive.

The chain employs TRBV19 and TRBJ1-2; D not certain. V lost 3 bases and J lost 2, with 13 bases in between. Germline CDR1 reads LNHDA; CDR2 reads SQIVND (reference sequence). The CDR3 consists of 15 residues. The CDR3 DNA reads TGTGCCAGTAGTATTTTCCCCCCAGAAAACTATGGCTACACCTTC. Amino acid sequence: CASSIFPPENYGYTF.

The CDR3 sequence is CASGARTELFF. The CDR3 DNA follows: TGTGCCAGCGGAGCTCGCACGGAGCTGTTTTTT. The rearrangement joins TRBV2 to TRBJ2-2; D is unclear. The germline V gene encodes CDR1 SNHLY and CDR2 FYNNEI. The CDR3 loop spans 11 amino acids. V gave up 8 bases and J gave up 10 bases, with 11 bases separating them.

The chain employs TRBV5-6 and TRBJ2-7, with TRBD1 as a possible D gene (6 bases). V dropped 3 bases and J dropped 0 bases, with 16 bases sitting between them. The CDR3 contains 16 residues. Germline assignment: CDR1 SGHDT and CDR2 YYEEEE. CDR3 sequence reads: CASSSLGATPSYEQYF. CDR3 nucleotide sequence: TGTGCCAGCAGCTCCCTGGGGGCTACCCCCTCCTACGAGCAGTACTTC.

The CDR3 here is CASSQEAGYAGNTIYF. For the CDR3, the DNA is TGCGCCAGCAGCCAAGAGGCGGGATACGCTGGAAACACCATATATTTT. This chain connects TRBV4-3 to TRBJ1-3; unclear D gene. The germline gives CDR1 LGHNA, CDR2 YSLEER. V lost 0 bases and J lost 2, with 11 bases in between. The CDR3 runs 16 residues.

About this clone itself: Other DNA sequences in this sample translate to the same CDR3. The chain links TRBV7-8 to TRBJ2-7, with 8 nucleotides matching TRBD1. The CDR3 has 14 residues. V trimming: 5 bases; J trimming: 5 bases; junction bases outside the gene matches: 8. Germline lookup yields CDR1 SGHVS and CDR2 FQNEAQ. The CDR3, as DNA: TGTGCCAGCAGCAGCGGACAGGGTTGGAACGAGCAGTACTTC. Its translation is CASSSGQGWNEQYF. The full variable domain, its missing parts supplied by reference TRBV7-8 and TRBJ2-7, is GAGVSQSPRYKVAKRGQDVALRCDPISGHVSLFWYQQALGQGPEFLTYFQNEAQLDKSGLPSDRFFAERPEGSVSTLKIQRTQQEDSAVYLCASSSGQGWNEQYFGPGTRLTVT.

V gene TRBV4-1 combines with J gene TRBJ2-3; TRBD2 matches at 8 bases. CDR3 length: 16 amino acids. Germline V CDR1 and CDR2: MGHRA, YSYEKL. V lost 1 base and J lost 0; bases outside the gene matches: 3. CDR3 in amino acids: CASSQVSSGSTDTQYF. Here the CDR3 DNA reads TGCGCCAGCAGCCAAGTGTCTAGCGGGAGCACAGATACGCAGTATTTT.

V usage is TRBV7-3 and J usage is TRBJ2-1; 7 positions match TRBD2. The CDR3 has 15 residues. Germline values: CDR1 SGHTA, CDR2 FQGTGA. V lost 2 bases, J lost 7 bases, and 8 bases stayed unmatched. The CDR3 loop reads CASSLWAGDGNEQFF. CDR3 sequence (DNA): TGTGCCAGCAGCTTATGGGCGGGGGACGGGAATGAGCAGTTCTTC. Complete variable domain (other parts from reference TRBV7-3 and TRBJ2-1): GAGVSQTPSNKVTEKGKYVELRCDPISGHTALYWYRQSLGQGPEFLIYFQGTGAADDSGLPNDRFFAVRPEGSVSTLKIQRTERGDSAVYLCASSLWAGDGNEQFFGPGTRLTVL.

The chain employs TRBV6-5 and TRBJ2-7, with 7 bases identical to TRBD2. This CDR3 contains 15 residues. Germline V gene sequence: CDR1 MNHEY, CDR2 SVGAGI. Trimming cost V 7 bases and J 3 bases; bases outside gene matches: 12. In nucleotides, the CDR3 is TGTGCCAGCACCCAAAGCGGGAATAACTTCTACGAGCAGTACTTC. The encoded protein is CASTQSGNNFYEQYF.

The chain couples TRBV7-2 to TRBJ2-5, with TRBD2 matching 8 bases. J lost 5 bases, V lost 2 bases, and 7 bases had no gene match. Germline V gene sequence: CDR1 SGHTA, CDR2 FQGNSA. This CDR3 spans 15 amino acids. The CDR3 coding sequence is TGTGCCAGCAGCTTAATGTCGGGCGGGAGGGAGACCCAGTACTTC. It encodes CASSLMSGGRETQYF.

The gene calls are TRBV28 and TRBJ1-1, with D unclear. From germline, CDR1 is MDHEN and CDR2 SYDVKM. The CDR3 is made up of 16 amino acids. The V end was cut by 2 bases, the J end by 3 bases, with 16 bases between. CDR3 region: CASSLGGFVGYTEAFF. CDR3 DNA sequence: TGTGCCAGCAGTTTAGGCGGGTTTGTTGGGTACACTGAAGCTTTCTTT.

The chain combines TRBV6-4 with TRBJ2-1; TRBD2 matches at 7 bases. Per the germline V gene, CDR1 is MRHNA and CDR2 is SNTAGT. V lost 3 bases and J lost 9; bases outside the gene matches: 5. This CDR3 region has 13 residues. Written as DNA, the CDR3 is TGTGCCAGCAGTGAGCGGGAGAGTTCTGAGCAGTTCTTC. This gives the protein CASSERESSEQFF.

The chain links TRBV5-1 to TRBJ2-1; 10 nucleotides align to TRBD2. CDR3 length equals 19 residues. Germline assignment: CDR1 SGHRS and CDR2 YFSETQ. Losses at the gene ends were 2 bases for V and 4 bases for J; bases not matched to a gene: 15. The CDR3 region is CASSFRGGSSTSGYNEQFF. The CDR3 nucleotides are TGCGCCAGCAGCTTCAGGGGTGGGTCCTCGACTAGCGGGTACAATGAGCAGTTCTTC.

CDR3 sequence: CASSILGANTEAFF. As DNA, the CDR3 is TGTGCCAGTAGTATACTAGGGGCGAACACTGAAGCTTTCTTT. The V gene is TRBV19, the J gene TRBJ1-1; perhaps TRBD1 as D (5 bases). Between the trimmed V and J ends, which lost 2 bases and 1 base, there was a span of 8 bases. This CDR3 region has 14 residues. The V gene's germline CDR1 is LNHDA and CDR2 SQIVND (reference sequence).

V is TRBV27 and J is TRBJ1-1; D ambiguous. The CDR3 length is 16 residues. Trimming stripped 5 bases from V and 1 base from J, with 17 bases between. Germline V gene lookup returns CDR1 MNHEY and CDR2 SMNVEV (reference sequence). The CDR3 nucleotides read TGTGCCAGCAGTCCCCGGCAGGCGGGTTCGAACACTGAAGCTTTCTTT. Encoded protein: CASSPRQAGSNTEAFF.

This clone is deemed medium-sized by its frequency. The rearrangement joins TRBV28 to TRBJ1-3; D remains unclear. CDR1 MDHEN and CDR2 SYDVKM come from the germline V gene. This CDR3 spans 15 amino acids. V dropped 4 bases and J dropped 0 bases, with 10 bases sitting between them. The CDR3 region has the DNA TGTGCCAGCAGTTCTCTGGCCCTCTCTGGAAACACCATATATTTT. It codes for CASSSLALSGNTIYF. Drawing the rest from reference TRBV28 and TRBJ1-3, the complete variable domain is DVKVTQSSRYLVKRTGEKVFLECVQDMDHENMFWYRQDPGLGLRLIYFSYDVKMKEKGDIPEGYSVSREKKERFSLILESASTNQTSMYLCASSSLALSGNTIYFGEGSWLTVV.

This rearrangement joins TRBV29-1 to TRBJ1-1; D gene uncertain. CDR3 length: 12 amino acids. Looked up from germline, CDR1 is SQVTM and CDR2 is ANQGSEA. V dropped 2 bases and J dropped 3 bases, with 7 bases sitting between them. CDR3 region: CSVESRDTEAFF. The CDR3 DNA sequence: TGCAGCGTTGAATCGAGGGACACTGAAGCTTTCTTT.

J is TRBJ1-2 and V is TRBV6-6, with D maybe TRBD1 (5 bases). CDR3 length: 13 residues. Germline lookup yields CDR1 MNHNY and CDR2 SVGAGI (reference sequence). V was shortened by 2 bases and J by 6 bases, with 10 bases between the two germline ends. The CDR3 DNA sequence: TGTGCCAGCAGTTACGGGGCGGTCGATGGCTACACCTTC. This sequence encodes CASSYGAVDGYTF.

The rearrangement joins TRBV29-1 to TRBJ1-1; D perhaps matches TRBD1 (6 bases). Trimming took off 6 bases at V and 0 bases at J, with 17 bases between the two ends. This CDR3 comprises 15 residues. Germline V gene sequence: CDR1 SQVTM, CDR2 ANQGSEA. CDR3 region: CSVAVPGQLNTEAFF. The CDR3 DNA is TGCAGCGTCGCCGTTCCTGGACAGTTGAACACTGAAGCTTTCTTT.

The chain carries TRBV5-6 and TRBJ2-3; possible D gene TRBD2, 6 bases. V lost 4 bases and J 0 bases, leaving 15 bases between the germline ends. Germline V gives CDR1 SGHDT, CDR2 YYEEEE. CDR3 length equals 16 residues. The CDR3 DNA reads TGTGCCAGCAGCGACTCCGGGACTCGTAGCACAGATACGCAGTATTTT. Amino acid sequence: CASSDSGTRSTDTQYF.

The chain has TRBV10-3 and TRBJ1-3, with D uncertain. Germline-derived CDR1 and CDR2 are ENHRY and SYGVKD. The V end was cut by 4 bases, the J end by 6 bases, with 13 bases between. The CDR3 consists of 14 residues. The CDR3: CAISAGYLQNTIYF. The CDR3 DNA sequence: TGTGCCATCAGTGCGGGGTACTTGCAAAACACCATATATTTT.

J is TRBJ2-5 and V is TRBV9; D possibly corresponds to TRBD2 (7 bases). This CDR3 has 16 residues. V gave up 3 bases and J gave up 1 base, with 16 bases separating them. Germline V CDR1 and CDR2: SGDLS, YYNGEE. CDR3 coding DNA: TGTGCCAGCAGCGCACAGGGAGGGAGGGCCCAAGAGACCCAGTACTTC. As protein: CASSAQGGRAQETQYF.

V and J are TRBV4-2 and TRBJ1-1, with no clear D. CDR3 length: 14 residues. CDR1 is LGHNA and CDR2 is YNFKEQ in the germline V gene. V lost 1 base, J lost 1 base, and 7 bases lay in between. The CDR3 DNA follows: TGTGCCAGCAGCCAAGGAATCGGGAACACTGAAGCTTTCTTT. It translates to CASSQGIGNTEAFF.

This chain joins TRBV27 and TRBJ2-2, with D possibly matching TRBD2 (6 bases). V lost 1 base, J lost 5 bases, and 17 bases lay in between. This CDR3 contains 17 residues. Germline CDR1 MNHEY, CDR2 SMNVEV (reference sequence). CDR3 amino acids: CASSLWAPGRGTGELFF. The CDR3 region has the DNA TGTGCCAGCAGTTTATGGGCCCCCGGACGGGGGACCGGGGAGCTGTTTTTT.

The chain employs TRBV11-2 and TRBJ2-7; tentatively, D is TRBD1 (5 bases). The CDR3 covers 14 residues. Per germline, CDR1 SGHAT and CDR2 FQNNGV. With 1 base removed from V and 4 bases from J, the gap between germline ends came to 11 bases. CDR3: CASSLGSGRYEQYF. The CDR3 DNA sequence: TGTGCCAGCAGCTTAGGTTCAGGGCGTTACGAGCAGTACTTC.

The V gene is TRBV6-5, the J gene TRBJ1-2; D not resolved. Germline V gene data show CDR1 as MNHEY and CDR2 as SVGAGI. V was pared by 2 bases and J by 4 bases, with 14 bases between. This CDR3 spans 15 amino acids. In DNA, the CDR3 is TGTGCCAGCAGTTACGCGGGGAATATTCCCTATGGCTACACCTTC. Residues: CASSYAGNIPYGYTF.

This chain connects TRBV6-1 to TRBJ2-3; 8 positions match TRBD2. Germline V gene lookup returns CDR1 MNHNS and CDR2 SASEGT. The CDR3 spans 15 residues. V lost 2 bases, J lost 0 bases, and 1 base stayed unmatched. CDR3: CASSELAGSTDTQYF. Written as DNA, the CDR3 is TGTGCCAGCAGTGAACTAGCGGGTAGCACAGATACGCAGTATTTT.

The V call is TRBV4-3, the J call TRBJ2-3; D ambiguous. CDR1 and CDR2 from the germline V gene are LGHNA and YSLEER. The length of the CDR3 is 15 residues. Trimming shortened V by 3 bases and J by 0 bases, and 10 bases separated the two germline ends. The DNA of the CDR3 is TGCGCCAGCAGCCATGACAAACTTAGCACAGATACGCAGTATTTT. This gives the protein CASSHDKLSTDTQYF.